This T cell receptor beta chain stems from a study of T cell changes during pregnancy in multiple sclerosis. Here immunoSEQ multiplex PCR was the method, and the copy in TCRdb shows in-frame clones only, minus some. The table shows 55,000 to 70,000 clones, with 93% occurring only once. The clonotype comes from a female donor with multiple sclerosis, enrolled in a pregnancy study. Sequencing used CD4+ T cells from peripheral blood mononuclear cells, obtained before pregnancy.

For the CDR3, the DNA is TGTGCCAGCAGCTTAGAACTAGCGGGAAACAATGAGCAGTTCTTC. Translated: CASSLELAGNNEQFF. The chain couples TRBV7-9 to TRBJ2-1; 10 nucleotides match TRBD2. The CDR3 sequence is 15 residues long. Losses at the gene ends were 1 base for V and 5 bases for J; bases not matched to a gene: 2. The germline CDR1 and CDR2 sequences are SEHNR and FQNEAQ (reference sequence).